This T cell receptor (beta chain) is from a study of cytomegalovirus exposure and HLA in healthy donors. General observations from the study: TCR beta V segments were, for the most part, productive about 87% or about 30% of the time in an earlier analysis. Reportedly, fewer N-insertions than the roughly 690-donor mean appeared in an Asian-associated ancestry cluster in a later analysis.

PCR primers comprised 60 Vbeta and 13 Jbeta primers. The data were produced by immunoSEQ multiplex PCR, yet TCRdb's version contains in-frame clones alone and is incomplete. Its clone listing holds more than 50,000 clones. Those who donated were healthy bone marrow donors. About this clone itself: Its antigen is not known.

V trimming: 8 bases; J trimming: 3 bases; junction bases outside the gene matches: 1. Germline lookup yields CDR1 MNHNS and CDR2 SASEGT. The CDR3 has 11 amino acids. This chain joins TRBV6-1 and TRBJ2-7; TRBD1 matches 7 bases. The TCR originated in a woman between 40 and 50 years old in good health and CMV-seronegative. The sample consisted of PBMCs. Written as DNA, the CDR3 is TGTGCCAGCGCAGGGGGCTACGAGCAGTACTTC. Protein: CASAGGYEQYF.